The 15 T cell receptor beta chains given below trace back to one sample, sequenced in a study of blood T cell repertoires in COVID-19. The repertoire was sequenced with immunoSEQ multiplex PCR; TCRdb's copy has only in-frame clones and lacks some. This table holds tens of thousands of clones, approximately 88% found once. The source material was peripheral blood. These receptors came from a man in his fifties with active COVID-19.

The rearrangement joins TRBV28 to TRBJ1-2, with a tentative D call TRBD1 (6 bases). CDR1 and CDR2 (germline): MDHEN, SYDVKM. The V and J ends lost 8 bases and 4 bases respectively, with 20 bases between them. The CDR3 has 15 amino acids. The CDR3 region is CASGPGDWKIYGYTF. CDR3 DNA: TGTGCCAGCGGGCCAGGGGATTGGAAAATCTATGGCTACACCTTC.

The chain couples TRBV28 to TRBJ2-7; maybe TRBD1 (7 bases). The CDR3 is 15 residues long. The ends were cut back, 6 bases at V and 7 bases at J, with 22 bases in the middle. Germline values: CDR1 MDHEN, CDR2 SYDVKM. The CDR3 protein is CASSGGGGGVREQYF. The CDR3, as DNA: TGTGCCAGCAGCGGCGGAGGGGGCGGAGTCCGGGAGCAGTACTTC. The variable domain in full, with the rest retrieved from reference TRBV28 and TRBJ2-7, is DVKVTQSSRYLVKRTGEKVFLECVQDMDHENMFWYRQDPGLGLRLIYFSYDVKMKEKGDIPEGYSVSREKKERFSLILESASTNQTSMYLCASSGGGGGVREQYFGPGTRLTVT.

V gene TRBV6-2 or TRBV6-3 combines with J gene TRBJ2-5; 12 bases are a match to TRBD2. Germline V gene data show CDR1 as MNHEY and CDR2 as SVGEGT. V was pared by 5 bases and J by 1 base, with 11 bases of the junction left unmatched. The CDR3 consists of 18 residues. In DNA, the CDR3 is TGTGCCAGCAGTCGCCGGGCTAGCGGGGGGGCCCCCCAAGAGACCCAGTACTTC. Protein sequence: CASSRRASGGAPQETQYF.

The chain uses TRBV5-1 and TRBJ1-3; 8 positions agree with TRBD1. Germline loops: CDR1 SGHRS, CDR2 YFSETQ. The CDR3 length is 14 residues. Trimming took 3 bases from V and 2 from J; bases not matched to a gene: 1. This CDR3 is CASSSTGAGNTIYF. In nucleotides, the CDR3 is TGCGCCAGCAGCTCGACAGGGGCTGGAAACACCATATATTTT.

The chain carries TRBV6-2 or TRBV6-3 and TRBJ2-1; D call uncertain. The germline V gene has CDR1 MNHEY and CDR2 SVGEGT. This CDR3 has 15 residues. Trimming removed 0 bases from V and 0 bases from J, with 6 bases in between. CDR3 sequence: CASSYSPVSYNEQFF. The CDR3 coding sequence is TGTGCCAGCAGTTACTCACCGGTCTCCTACAATGAGCAGTTCTTC.

This chain connects TRBV5-6 to TRBJ2-3, with D possibly matching TRBD2 (6 bases). From germline, CDR1 is SGHDT and CDR2 YYEEEE. The CDR3 loop spans 12 amino acids. Trimming left V 3 bases short and J 9 bases short, with 11 bases between. The CDR3 is CASSWGLATQYF. CDR3 coding DNA: TGTGCCAGCAGCTGGGGACTGGCAACGCAGTATTTT.

V is TRBV9 and J is TRBJ2-7, with TRBD2 matching over 7 bases. V lost 4 bases, J lost 3 bases, and 10 bases stayed unmatched. The CDR3 sequence is 15 residues long. CDR1 and CDR2 from the germline V gene are SGDLS and YYNGEE. The CDR3 reads CASSPRDYQIYEQYF. Here the CDR3 DNA reads TGTGCCAGCAGCCCCCGGGACTACCAGATCTACGAGCAGTACTTC.

The genes are TRBV18 and TRBJ2-1; 8 bases align to TRBD1. Unmatched junction bases numbered 10, after V lost 3 bases and J lost 9 bases. The length of the CDR3 is 15 residues. The germline V gene has CDR1 KGHSH and CDR2 LQKENI. The CDR3 here is CASSPGTGGVGEQFF. The CDR3 DNA sequence: TGTGCCAGCTCACCCGGGACAGGTGGGGTTGGTGAGCAGTTCTTC.

The chain carries TRBV15 and TRBJ1-4, with D maybe TRBD1 (5 bases). CDR3 length equals 15 residues. The ends were cut back, 1 base at V and 6 bases at J, with 12 bases in the middle. Germline assignment: CDR1 LNHNV and CDR2 YYDKDF (reference sequence). The CDR3 coding sequence is TGTGCCACCAGCAGAGCTCGCAGGGAGGATGAAAAACTGTTTTTT. This translates into CATSRARREDEKLFF.

This clone came up a few times. The chain recombines TRBV7-8 with TRBJ1-5; D gene ambiguous. Germline V CDR1 and CDR2: SGHVS, FQNEAQ. Deletions cut 6 bases from V and 1 base from J, with 10 bases between. CDR3 length: 14 residues. CDR3 in DNA: TGTGCCAGCAGGCTTGGCGGGAGCAATCAGCCCCAGCATTTT. Its translation is CASRLGGSNQPQHF.

The V and J genes are TRBV5-1 and TRBJ1-1; 7 bases map to TRBD1. Trimming took 1 base from V and 4 from J; bases not matched to a gene: 7. Germline V gene data show CDR1 as SGHRS and CDR2 as YFSETQ. The CDR3 runs to 15 residues. CDR3 residues: CASSLQQGSATEAFF. CDR3 nucleotide sequence: TGCGCCAGCAGCTTGCAACAGGGGTCAGCCACTGAAGCTTTCTTT.

The chain employs TRBV2 and TRBJ2-1, with D possibly matching TRBD1 (6 bases). CDR1 and CDR2 (germline): SNHLY, FYNNEI. The germline V and J ends were trimmed by 7 bases and 7 bases, with 17 bases remaining between them. This CDR3 spans 14 amino acids. The CDR3 reads CASKHPTGSNEQFF. The CDR3 bases are TGTGCCAGCAAACACCCTACAGGGAGTAATGAGCAGTTCTTC.

This chain connects TRBV23-1 to TRBJ1-5; TRBD1 matches 7 bases. TRBV23-1 is sorted into the ORF group, with uncertain function. The CDR3 runs to 15 residues. J lost 4 bases, V lost 4 bases, and 7 bases had no gene match. The CDR3 reads CASSPYTGVNQPQHF. The CDR3 region has the DNA TGCGCCAGCAGTCCATATACAGGGGTAAATCAGCCCCAGCATTTT.

The chain uses TRBV20-1 and TRBJ1-2; TRBD1 is a possible D gene (6 bases). From germline, CDR1 is DFQATT and CDR2 SNEGSKA (reference sequence). With 5 bases removed from V and 4 bases from J, the gap between germline ends came to 8 bases. The CDR3 totals 11 residues. CDR3 in DNA: TGCAGTGCTGTACAGGGCTATGGCTACACCTTC. This gives the protein CSAVQGYGYTF.

This clone was seen a few times. The rearrangement links TRBV15 to TRBJ1-5, with TRBD1 matching 8 bases. The CDR3 length is 15 residues. Germline values: CDR1 LNHNV, CDR2 YYDKDF (reference sequence). With V trimmed by 0 bases and J by 7 bases, 5 bases remained unmatched. CDR3 region: CATSRDRGRDQPQHF. CDR3 sequence (DNA): TGTGCCACCAGCAGAGACAGGGGGCGCGACCAGCCCCAGCATTTT.